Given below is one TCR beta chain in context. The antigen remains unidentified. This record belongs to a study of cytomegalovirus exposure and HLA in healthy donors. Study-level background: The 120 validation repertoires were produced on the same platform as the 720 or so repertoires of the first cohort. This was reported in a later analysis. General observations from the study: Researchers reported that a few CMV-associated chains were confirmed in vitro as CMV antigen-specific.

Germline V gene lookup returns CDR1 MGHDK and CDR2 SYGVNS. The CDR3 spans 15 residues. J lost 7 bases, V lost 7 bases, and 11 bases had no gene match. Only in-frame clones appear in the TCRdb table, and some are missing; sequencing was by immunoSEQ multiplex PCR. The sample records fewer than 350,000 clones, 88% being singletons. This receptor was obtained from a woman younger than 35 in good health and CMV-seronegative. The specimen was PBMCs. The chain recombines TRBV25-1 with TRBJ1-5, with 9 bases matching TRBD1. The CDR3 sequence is CASTDERDREQPQHF. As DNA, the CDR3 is TGTGCCAGCACCGACGAGCGGGACAGGGAGCAGCCCCAGCATTTT.